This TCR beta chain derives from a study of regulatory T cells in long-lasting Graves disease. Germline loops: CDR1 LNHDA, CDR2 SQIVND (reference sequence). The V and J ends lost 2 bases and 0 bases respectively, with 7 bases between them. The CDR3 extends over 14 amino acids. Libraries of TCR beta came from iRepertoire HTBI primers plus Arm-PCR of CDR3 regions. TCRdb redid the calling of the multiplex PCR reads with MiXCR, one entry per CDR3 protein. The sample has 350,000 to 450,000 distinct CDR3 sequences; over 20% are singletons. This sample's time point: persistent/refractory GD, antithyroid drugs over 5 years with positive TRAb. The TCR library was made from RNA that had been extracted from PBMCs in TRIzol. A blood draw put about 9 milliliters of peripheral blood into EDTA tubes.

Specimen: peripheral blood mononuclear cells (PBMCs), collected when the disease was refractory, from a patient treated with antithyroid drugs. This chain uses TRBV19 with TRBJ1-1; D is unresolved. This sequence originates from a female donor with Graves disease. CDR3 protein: CASSILGVNTEAFF. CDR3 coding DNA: TGTGCCAGTAGTATACTCGGAGTGAACACTGAAGCTTTCTTT. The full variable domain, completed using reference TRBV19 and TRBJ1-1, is DGGITQSPKYLFRKEGQNVTLSCEQNLNHDAMYWYRQDPGQGLRLIYYSQIVNDFQKGDIAEGYSVSREKKESFPLTVTSAQKNPTAFYLCASSILGVNTEAFFGQGTRLTVV.